This T cell receptor beta chain comes out of a study of shared clonotypes between healthy human individuals. The CDR3 has 13 residues. CDR1 is LGHNA and CDR2 is YSLEER in the germline V gene. V trimming: 2 bases; J trimming: 7 bases; junction bases outside the gene matches: 3. The donor cohort consisted entirely of Caucasian adults residing in Nashville, Tennessee. In its sample, this clone was seen a few times. The target antigen is unknown. Clones were sequenced by immunoSEQ multiplex PCR, and TCRdb holds only the in-frame ones, with some missing. In the table there are around 500,000 clones, about 80% of which are singletons. Notes on the study in general: Deeper or shallower sequencing was expected to change how clonotypes are shared among donors.

This sequence originates from a woman in her 40s in good health. Some clones in this sample may be carry-over from other donors' samples. The J gene is TRBJ1-2, the V gene TRBV4-3; 8 bases match TRBD1. Sample: PBMCs. The CDR3 loop reads CASSQQQGVGYTF. Here the CDR3 DNA reads TGCGCCAGCAGCCAACAACAGGGGGTTGGCTACACCTTC.